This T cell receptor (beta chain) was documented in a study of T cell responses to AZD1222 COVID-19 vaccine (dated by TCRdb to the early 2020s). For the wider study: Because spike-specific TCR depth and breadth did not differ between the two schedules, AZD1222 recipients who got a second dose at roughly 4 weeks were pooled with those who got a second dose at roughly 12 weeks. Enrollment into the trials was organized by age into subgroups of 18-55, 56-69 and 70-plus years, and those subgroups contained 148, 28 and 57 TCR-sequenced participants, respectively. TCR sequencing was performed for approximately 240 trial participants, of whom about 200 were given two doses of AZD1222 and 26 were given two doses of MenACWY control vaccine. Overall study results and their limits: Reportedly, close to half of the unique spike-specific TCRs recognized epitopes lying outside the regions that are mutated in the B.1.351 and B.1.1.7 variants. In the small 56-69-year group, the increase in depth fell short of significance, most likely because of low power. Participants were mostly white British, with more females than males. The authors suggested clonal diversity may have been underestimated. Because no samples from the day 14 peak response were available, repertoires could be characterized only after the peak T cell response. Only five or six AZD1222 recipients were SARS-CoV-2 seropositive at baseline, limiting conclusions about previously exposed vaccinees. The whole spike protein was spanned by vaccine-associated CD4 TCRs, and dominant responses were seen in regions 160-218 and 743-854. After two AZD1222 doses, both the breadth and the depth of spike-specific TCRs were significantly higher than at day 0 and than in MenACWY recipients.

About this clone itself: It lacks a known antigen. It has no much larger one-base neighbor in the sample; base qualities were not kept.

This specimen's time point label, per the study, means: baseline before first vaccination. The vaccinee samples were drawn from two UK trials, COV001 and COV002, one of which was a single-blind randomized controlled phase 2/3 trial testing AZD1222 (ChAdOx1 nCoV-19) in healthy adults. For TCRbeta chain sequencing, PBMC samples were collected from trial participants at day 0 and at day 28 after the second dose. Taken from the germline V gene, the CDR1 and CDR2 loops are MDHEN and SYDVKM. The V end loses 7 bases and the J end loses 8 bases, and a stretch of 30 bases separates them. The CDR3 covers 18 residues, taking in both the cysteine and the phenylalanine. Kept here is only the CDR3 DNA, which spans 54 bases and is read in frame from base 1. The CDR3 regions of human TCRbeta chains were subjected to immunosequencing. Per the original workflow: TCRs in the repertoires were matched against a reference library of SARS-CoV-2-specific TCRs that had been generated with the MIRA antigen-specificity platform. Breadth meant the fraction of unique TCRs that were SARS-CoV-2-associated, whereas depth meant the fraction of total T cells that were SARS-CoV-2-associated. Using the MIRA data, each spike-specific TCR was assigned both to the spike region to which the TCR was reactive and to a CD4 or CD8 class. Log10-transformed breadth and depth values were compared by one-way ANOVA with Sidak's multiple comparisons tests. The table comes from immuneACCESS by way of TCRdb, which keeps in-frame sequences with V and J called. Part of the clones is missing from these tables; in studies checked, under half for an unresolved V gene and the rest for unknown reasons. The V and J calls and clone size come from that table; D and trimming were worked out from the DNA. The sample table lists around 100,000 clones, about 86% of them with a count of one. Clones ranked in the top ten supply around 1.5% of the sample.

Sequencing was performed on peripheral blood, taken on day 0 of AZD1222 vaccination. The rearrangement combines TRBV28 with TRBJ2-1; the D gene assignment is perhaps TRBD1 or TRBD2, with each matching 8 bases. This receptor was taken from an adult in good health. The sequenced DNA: TGTGCCAGCACCCCAACACGGCGGACAGGGACTAGAGGCCATGAGCAGTTCTTC. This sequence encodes CASTPTRRTGTRGHEQFF.